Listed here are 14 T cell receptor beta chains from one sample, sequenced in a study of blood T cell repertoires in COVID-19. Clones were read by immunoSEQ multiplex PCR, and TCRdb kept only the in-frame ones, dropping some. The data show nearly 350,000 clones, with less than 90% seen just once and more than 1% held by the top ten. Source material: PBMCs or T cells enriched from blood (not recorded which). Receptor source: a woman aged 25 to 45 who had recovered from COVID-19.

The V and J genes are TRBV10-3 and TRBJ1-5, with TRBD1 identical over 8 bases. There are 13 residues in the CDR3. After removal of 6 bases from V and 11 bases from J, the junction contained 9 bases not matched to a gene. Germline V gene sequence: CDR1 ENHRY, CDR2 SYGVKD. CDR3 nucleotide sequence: TGTGCCATCAGCCCCGAACTGACAGGGGCCCAGCATTTT. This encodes CAISPELTGAQHF.

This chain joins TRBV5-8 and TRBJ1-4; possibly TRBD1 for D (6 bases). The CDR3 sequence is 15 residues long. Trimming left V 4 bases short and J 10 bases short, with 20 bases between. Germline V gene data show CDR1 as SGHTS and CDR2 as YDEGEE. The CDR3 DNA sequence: TGTGCCAGCAGCCAACATAACAGGGTAGACGGAAAACTGTTTTTT. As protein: CASSQHNRVDGKLFF.

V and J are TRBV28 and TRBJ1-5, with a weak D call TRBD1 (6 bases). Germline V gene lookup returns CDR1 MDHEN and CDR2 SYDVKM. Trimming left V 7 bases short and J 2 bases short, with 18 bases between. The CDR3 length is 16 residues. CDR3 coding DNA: TGTGCCAGCACCTCTCCGGCGGGGGCCCGCAATCAGCCCCAGCATTTT. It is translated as CASTSPAGARNQPQHF.

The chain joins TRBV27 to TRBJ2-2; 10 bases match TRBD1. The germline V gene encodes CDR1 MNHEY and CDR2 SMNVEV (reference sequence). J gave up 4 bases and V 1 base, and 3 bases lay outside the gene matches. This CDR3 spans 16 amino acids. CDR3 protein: CASSLYRTGGTGELFF. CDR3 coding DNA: TGTGCCAGCAGTTTATATCGGACAGGGGGCACCGGGGAGCTGTTTTTT.

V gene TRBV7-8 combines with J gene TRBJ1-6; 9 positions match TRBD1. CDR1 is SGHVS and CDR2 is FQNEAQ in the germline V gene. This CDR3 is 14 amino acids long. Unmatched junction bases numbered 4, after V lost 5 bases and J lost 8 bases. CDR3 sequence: CASSHRQGDSPLHF. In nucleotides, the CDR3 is TGTGCCAGCAGCCATCGACAGGGGGATTCACCCCTCCACTTT.

CDR3 amino acids: CASSSGGVETQYF. The CDR3 nucleotides are TGTGCCAGCAGTTCAGGGGGCGTAGAGACCCAGTACTTC. The genes are TRBV7-9 and TRBJ2-5; 8 bases match TRBD1. J was trimmed by 4 bases and V by 6 bases; bases with no gene match: 4. The CDR3 has 13 residues. The germline V gene encodes CDR1 SEHNR and CDR2 FQNEAQ (reference sequence).

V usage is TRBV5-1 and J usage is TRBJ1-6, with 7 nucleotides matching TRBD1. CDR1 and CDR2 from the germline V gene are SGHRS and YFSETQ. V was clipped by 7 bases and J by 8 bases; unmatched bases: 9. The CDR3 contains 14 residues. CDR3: CASRTGERDSPLHF. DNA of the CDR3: TGCGCCAGCCGTACAGGGGAGAGGGATTCACCCCTCCACTTT.

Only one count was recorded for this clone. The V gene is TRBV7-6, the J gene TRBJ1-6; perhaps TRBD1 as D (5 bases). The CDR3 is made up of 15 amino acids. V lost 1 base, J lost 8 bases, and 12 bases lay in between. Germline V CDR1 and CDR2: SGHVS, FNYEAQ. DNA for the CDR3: TGTGCCAGCAGCTTAGGCCCCTCGGGGGATTCACCCCTCCACTTT. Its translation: CASSLGPSGDSPLHF.

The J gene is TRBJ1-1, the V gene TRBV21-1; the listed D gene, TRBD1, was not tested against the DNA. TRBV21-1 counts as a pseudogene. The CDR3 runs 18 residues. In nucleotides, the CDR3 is TGTGCCAGCAGCGAATTACCAAAAGGCAGGGATCGGAACACTGAAGCTTTCTTT. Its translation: CASSELPKGRDRNTEAFF.

CDR3 nucleotide sequence: TGTGCCAGCAGCGTAGGGGGCTCGGGCTCTGGAAACACCATATATTTT. This gives the protein CASSVGGSGSGNTIYF. The chain couples TRBV9 to TRBJ1-3; maybe TRBD1 (5 bases). In germline, CDR1 is SGDLS, CDR2 YYNGEE. The CDR3 sequence is 16 residues long. The V gene lost 0 bases and the J gene lost 0 bases, with 10 bases spanning the gap.

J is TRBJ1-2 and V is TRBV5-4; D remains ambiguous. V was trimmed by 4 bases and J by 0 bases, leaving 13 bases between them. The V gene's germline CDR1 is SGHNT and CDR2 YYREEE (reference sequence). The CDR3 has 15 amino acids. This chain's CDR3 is CASSPWGVSNYGYTF. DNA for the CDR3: TGTGCCAGCAGCCCTTGGGGAGTTTCTAACTATGGCTACACCTTC.

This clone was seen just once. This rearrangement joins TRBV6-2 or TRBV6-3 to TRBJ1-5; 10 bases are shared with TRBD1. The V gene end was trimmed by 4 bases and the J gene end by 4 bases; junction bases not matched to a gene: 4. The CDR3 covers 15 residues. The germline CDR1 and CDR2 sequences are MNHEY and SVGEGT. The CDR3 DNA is TGTGCCAGCAGTTTTTGGACAGGGGGAAATCAGCCCCAGCATTTT. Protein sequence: CASSFWTGGNQPQHF.

The CDR3 is CASSLQGYEQYF. The CDR3, as DNA: TGTGCCAGCAGCCTACAGGGTTACGAGCAGTACTTC. The genes are TRBV14 and TRBJ2-7, with TRBD1 as a possible D gene (6 bases). Germline V lookup: CDR1 SGHDN, CDR2 FVKESK. The CDR3 consists of 12 residues. The V end was cut by 4 bases, the J end by 4 bases, with 8 bases between.

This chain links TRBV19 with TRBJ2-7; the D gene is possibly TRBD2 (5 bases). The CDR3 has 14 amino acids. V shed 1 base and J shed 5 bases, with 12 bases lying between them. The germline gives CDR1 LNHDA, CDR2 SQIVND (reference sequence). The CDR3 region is CASSIGGNNHEQYF. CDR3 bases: TGTGCCAGTAGTATAGGAGGGAATAACCACGAGCAGTACTTC.